The 31 T cell receptor beta chains given below trace back to one sample, sequenced in a study of T cells in Graves' hyperthyroidism and ophthalmopathy. Amplified TCR beta CDR3 regions derived from RNA transcripts. During a first-round RT-PCR of the TCR CDR3, the HTBI primer set was used. A single record per CDR3 protein comes from TCRdb applying MiXCR to the multiplex PCR reads. This table has about 640,000 distinct CDR3 sequences, about a fifth appearing once. The sample was blood. These receptors were collected from a man aged 25-45 years with Graves' ophthalmopathy.

The chain links TRBV4-2 to TRBJ2-3, with a possible D match to TRBD1 (5 bases). From germline, CDR1 is LGHNA and CDR2 YNFKEQ. Deletions cut 0 bases from V and 1 base from J, with 11 bases between. This CDR3 has 16 residues. This CDR3 reads CASSQDSQGRTDTQYF. The DNA of the CDR3 is TGTGCCAGCAGCCAAGATTCGCAGGGCCGCACAGATACGCAGTATTTT.

CDR3 bases: TGCAGCGCCTTCCTGACAGTCAGCTCTGGGGCCAACGTCCTGACTTTC. This sequence encodes CSAFLTVSSGANVLTF. The rearrangement links TRBV29-1 to TRBJ2-6; a possible D gene is TRBD1 (5 bases). There are 16 residues in the CDR3. Per the germline V gene, CDR1 is SQVTM and CDR2 is ANQGSEA. Trimming cost V 7 bases and J 0 bases, with 16 bases left between them. Based on the CDR3 plus reference TRBV29-1 and TRBJ2-6, the full variable domain is SAVISQKPSRDICQRGTSLTIQCQVDSQVTMMFWYRQQPGQSLTLIATANQGSEATYESGFVIDKFPISRPNLTFSTLTVSNMSPEDSSIYLCSAFLTVSSGANVLTFGAGSRLTVL.

The gene calls are TRBV6-1 and TRBJ2-1; 8 nucleotides line up with TRBD2. V dropped 5 bases and J dropped 13; count of bases not matched to a gene: 10. The CDR3 has 13 residues. Per germline, CDR1 MNHNS and CDR2 SASEGT. For the CDR3, the DNA is TGTGCCAGCAGTTACGCTTCGGGACTAGACCAGTTCTTC. Translating gives CASSYASGLDQFF.

The chain employs TRBV28 and TRBJ2-3, with TRBD2 matching over 9 bases. With V trimmed by 8 bases and J by 6 bases, 12 bases remained unmatched. The CDR3 spans 15 residues. Germline V gene lookup returns CDR1 MDHEN and CDR2 SYDVKM. The CDR3 DNA reads as TGTGCCAGCGGCCTTGGGGCGGGAGGGGCGGATACGCAGTATTTT. This encodes CASGLGAGGADTQYF.

This clonotype was seen a single time. The chain links TRBV27 to TRBJ2-3; TRBD1 is a possible D gene (5 bases). CDR3 length: 16 amino acids. CDR1 and CDR2 from the germline V gene are MNHEY and SMNVEV (reference sequence). The ends were cut back, 8 bases at V and 0 bases at J, with 18 bases in the middle. The CDR3, as DNA: TGTGCCAGCGCGAACCTTCCTCCAGGGAGCACAGATACGCAGTATTTT. Translating gives CASANLPPGSTDTQYF.

This clonotype came up a few times. The chain couples TRBV7-9 to TRBJ1-2; D not resolved. This CDR3 region has 15 residues. The ends were cut back, 4 bases at V and 8 bases at J, with 20 bases in the middle. CDR1 SEHNR and CDR2 FQNEAQ come from the germline V gene (reference sequence). Written as DNA, the CDR3 is TGTGCCAGCAGCTCCCCGTTGTCCCTTGCGGGGGGCTACACCTTC. Translating it yields CASSSPLSLAGGYTF. Full variable domain (missing parts from reference TRBV7-9 and TRBJ1-2): DTGVSQNPRHKITKRGQNVTFRCDPISEHNRLYWYRQTLGQGPEFLTYFQNEAQLEKSRLLSDRFSAERPKGSFSTLEIQRTEQGDSAMYLCASSSPLSLAGGYTFGSGTRLTVV.

In this sample, this clonotype turned up a few times. In DNA form, the CDR3 reads TGTGCCATCGGAGGGAGTTTTTACAATGAGCAGTTCTTC. This codes for CAIGGSFYNEQFF. The rearrangement uses TRBV10-3 and TRBJ2-1; weak D call: TRBD2 (6 bases). The V gene lost 8 bases and the J gene lost 4 bases, with 12 bases spanning the gap. This CDR3 has 13 residues. Germline V lookup: CDR1 ENHRY, CDR2 SYGVKD.

V is TRBV5-1 and J is TRBJ2-2; D may be TRBD1 (6 bases). V lost 2 bases and J lost 4, with 12 bases in between. The CDR3 sequence is 15 residues long. Per germline, CDR1 SGHRS and CDR2 YFSETQ. For the CDR3, the DNA is TGCGCCAGCAGCTTTGGACAGTTTCGCACCGGGGAGCTGTTTTTT. It is translated as CASSFGQFRTGELFF.

The table lists this clonotype with a few counts. The chain joins TRBV7-2 to TRBJ2-5, with D hard to call. Germline CDR1 is SGHTA and CDR2 is FQGNSA. There are 13 residues in the CDR3. Trimming removed 5 bases from V and 4 bases from J, with 11 bases in between. CDR3 sequence reads: CASSKAYRETQYF. Written as DNA, the CDR3 is TGTGCCAGCAGCAAGGCCTACAGAGAGACCCAGTACTTC.

The V gene is TRBV9, the J gene TRBJ2-1; D perhaps matches TRBD1 (5 bases). The CDR3 sequence is 17 residues long. V lost 0 bases and J lost 7, with 20 bases in between. Germline loops: CDR1 SGDLS, CDR2 YYNGEE. The CDR3 DNA reads as TGTGCCAGCAGCGTAGGTGGGGCCACGTCCATATGGAATGAGCAGTTCTTC. This translates into CASSVGGATSIWNEQFF.

This clonotype was detected ten times or more. The genes are TRBV5-1 and TRBJ2-1; 9 positions agree with TRBD1. The CDR3 has 16 residues. With 4 bases clipped from V and 6 bases from J, the junction kept 11 bases outside the gene matches. The germline gives CDR1 SGHRS, CDR2 YFSETQ. CDR3 loop: CASSRWGQGGSNEQFF. CDR3 nucleotides: TGCGCCAGCAGCAGGTGGGGACAGGGCGGATCCAATGAGCAGTTCTTC.

This clonotype has just a few counts. The conserved closing phenylalanine or tryptophan is absent in this CDR3, likely reflecting a read error. The rearrangement uses TRBV29-1 and TRBJ2-7, with D perhaps TRBD2 (5 bases). Germline CDR1 and CDR2: SQVTM and ANQGSEA. Trimming removed 4 bases at V and 6 bases at J, with 16 bases between. The CDR3 spans 13 residues. CDR3 sequence reads: CSVVGGSISEQYL. The CDR3 nucleotides are TGCAGCGTTGTAGGCGGGTCGATCTCCGAGCAGTACCTC.

This clonotype was observed at least ten times. This rearrangement joins TRBV11-2 to TRBJ2-1; 8 bases map to TRBD2. The CDR3 totals 20 residues. Germline V gene data show CDR1 as SGHAT and CDR2 as FQNNGV. J gave up 0 bases and V 5 bases, and 18 bases lay outside the gene matches. The CDR3 loop reads CASSPTVLAGGKSSYNEQFF. In nucleotides, the CDR3 is TGTGCCAGCAGCCCCACAGTGCTAGCGGGTGGGAAAAGCTCCTACAATGAGCAGTTCTTC. Full variable domain (missing parts from reference TRBV11-2 and TRBJ2-1): EAGVAQSPRYKIIEKRQSVAFWCNPISGHATLYWYQQILGQGPKLLIQFQNNGVVDDSQLPKDRFSAERLKGVDSTLKIQPAKLEDSAVYLCASSPTVLAGGKSSYNEQFFGPGTRLTVL.

This clonotype was picked up a small number of times. The J gene is TRBJ1-1, the V gene TRBV19; D perhaps matches TRBD1 (5 bases). Per the germline V gene, CDR1 is LNHDA and CDR2 is SQIVND (reference sequence). The CDR3 spans 15 residues. The V end was cut by 4 bases, the J end by 3 bases, with 15 bases between. CDR3 DNA: TGTGCCAGTAGTAAATCCCCCGGGGCCTACACTGAAGCTTTCTTT. Encoded protein: CASSKSPGAYTEAFF.

This clonotype was counted a single time. A read error may account for a junction end that differs from germline. J is TRBJ2-1 and V is TRBV30; D not resolved. In germline, CDR1 is GTSNPN, CDR2 SVGIG (reference sequence). CDR3 length: 16 amino acids. The CDR3 bases are TGTGCCTGGAGTGTAGGTATTACACCTTCCTACAATGAGCGGTTCTTC. It is translated as CAWSVGITPSYNERFF.

This sequence joins TRBV6-1 and TRBJ1-4; D gene uncertain. The CDR3 covers 12 residues. From germline, CDR1 is MNHNS and CDR2 SASEGT. V was cut by 0 bases and J by 12 bases, with 8 bases left in between. Written as DNA, the CDR3 is TGTGCCAGCAGTGAAGCAGGAGTGGAACTGTTTTTT. Protein sequence: CASSEAGVELFF.

This clonotype was detected a few times. The rearrangement uses TRBV6-1 and TRBJ2-3; possible D gene TRBD2, 6 bases. V was shortened by 3 bases and J by 2 bases, with 15 bases between the two germline ends. This CDR3 contains 16 residues. CDR1 is MNHNS, CDR2 SASEGT, per germline. DNA for the CDR3: TGTGCCAGCAGTGAGCTAGCGCTCCTTTCCACAGATACGCAGTATTTT. Its protein product is CASSELALLSTDTQYF.

V usage is TRBV3-1 and J usage is TRBJ2-1; 10 bases match TRBD2. Trimming took 0 bases from V and 5 from J; bases not matched to a gene: 7. The length of the CDR3 is 17 residues. The germline V gene has CDR1 LGHDT and CDR2 YNNKEL (reference sequence). Here the CDR3 reads CASSQERLAGVNNEQFF. For the CDR3, the DNA is TGTGCCAGCAGCCAAGAGCGTCTAGCGGGAGTAAACAATGAGCAGTTCTTC.

In this sample, this clonotype turned up a few times. The V call is TRBV7-8, the J call TRBJ1-6, with 9 bases fitting TRBD1. This CDR3 is 17 amino acids long. Germline V gives CDR1 SGHVS, CDR2 FQNEAQ. V lost 5 bases to trimming and J lost 1 base; unmatched junction nucleotides: 6. CDR3 sequence reads: CASSRDRAPSYNSPLHF. The CDR3 coding sequence is TGTGCCAGCAGCCGGGACAGGGCCCCGTCCTATAATTCACCCCTCCACTTT.

This clonotype was recorded many times. The CDR3 sequence: CAWSVAVFRAPLWEQYF. The CDR3 bases are TGTGCCTGGAGTGTAGCCGTTTTTCGGGCACCTCTTTGGGAGCAGTACTTC. The chain is built from TRBV30 and TRBJ2-7; D remains ambiguous. The CDR3 spans 17 residues. The ends were cut back, 0 bases at V and 7 bases at J, with 25 bases in the middle. Germline CDR1 and CDR2: GTSNPN and SVGIG (reference sequence).

This clonotype was recorded many times. The genes are TRBV2 and TRBJ1-5; D ambiguous. The CDR3 covers 13 residues. The germline gives CDR1 SNHLY, CDR2 FYNNEI. V was pared by 7 bases and J by 5 bases, with 12 bases between. CDR3 amino acids: CASKEGGDQPQHF. CDR3 nucleotide sequence: TGTGCCAGCAAGGAGGGTGGTGATCAGCCCCAGCATTTT.

V and J are TRBV12-3 or TRBV12-4 and TRBJ2-1; D gene unclear. V was pared by 8 bases and J by 5 bases, with 7 bases between. This CDR3 has 11 residues. CDR3 amino acids: CASLPNNEQFF. CDR3 DNA sequence: TGTGCCAGCTTACCTAACAATGAGCAGTTCTTC.

This clonotype has just a few counts. The chain couples TRBV6-6 to TRBJ1-5; no clear D gene. Trimming stripped 2 bases from V and 4 bases from J, with 6 bases between. Per germline, CDR1 MNHNY and CDR2 SVGAGI (reference sequence). This CDR3 is built from 13 residues. CDR3 in DNA: TGTGCCAGCAGTTACACAGCTAATCAGCCCCAGCATTTT. It specifies CASSYTANQPQHF.

This clonotype was seen at least ten times. The rearrangement links TRBV12-3 or TRBV12-4 to TRBJ1-2, with a possible D match to TRBD1 (6 bases). This CDR3 is built from 14 residues. V was cut by 0 bases and J by 8 bases, with 13 bases left in between. CDR3 DNA sequence: TGTGCCAGCAGTTTAGCCGGGGGCGCCGGGGGCTACACCTTC. Translation gives CASSLAGGAGGYTF.

This clonotype came up once. The rearrangement links TRBV20-1 to TRBJ2-3, with 14 nucleotides matching TRBD2. From germline, CDR1 is DFQATT and CDR2 SNEGSKA (reference sequence). The V gene end was trimmed by 6 bases and the J gene end by 6 bases; junction bases not matched to a gene: 11. The CDR3 runs 16 residues. The CDR3 DNA reads as TGCAGTGCCCCCGCCATGGGACTAGCGGGAGTGGATACGCAGTATTTT. Its protein product is CSAPAMGLAGVDTQYF.

The V gene is TRBV28, the J gene TRBJ1-2; D call uncertain. The CDR3 is 12 residues long. Trimming left V 5 bases short and J 5 bases short, with 9 bases between. Germline V CDR1 and CDR2: MDHEN, SYDVKM. The CDR3 sequence is CASSPPQYGYTF. The CDR3 DNA reads TGTGCCAGCAGTCCCCCGCAATATGGCTACACCTTC.

Of note for this clonotype: This sequence may be a read error, since a much larger clone differs from it by one base. J is TRBJ1-2 and V is TRBV9; no reliable D call. Germline V lookup: CDR1 SGDLS, CDR2 YYNGEE. This CDR3 has 12 residues. The CDR3 spells CASSVGSYGHTF. For the CDR3, the DNA is TGTGCCAGCAGCGTAGGATCCTATGGCCACACCTTC.

The DNA for the CDR3 is TGCAGCGCACCTGGGGACCATGAAAAACTGTTTTTT. It translates to CSAPGDHEKLFF. The chain employs TRBV29-1 and TRBJ1-4, with TRBD1 as a possible D gene (5 bases). The CDR3 has 12 amino acids. Between the trimmed V and J ends, which lost 7 bases and 6 bases, there was a span of 12 bases. Germline V gene data show CDR1 as SQVTM and CDR2 as ANQGSEA.

There are many counts of this clonotype. This chain links TRBV30 with TRBJ1-2; D not resolved. The CDR3 runs to 12 residues. Germline V gene data show CDR1 as GTSNPN and CDR2 as SVGIG (reference sequence). V was pared by 4 bases and J by 6 bases, with 12 bases between. This CDR3 is CAWTGLKDGYTF. In nucleotides, the CDR3 is TGTGCCTGGACTGGCTTGAAGGATGGCTACACCTTC.

The chain couples TRBV14 to TRBJ1-4; weak D call: TRBD1 (5 bases). The germline V gene encodes CDR1 SGHDN and CDR2 FVKESK. The CDR3 loop spans 15 amino acids. Trimming stripped 1 base from V and 8 bases from J, with 14 bases between. DNA for the CDR3: TGTGCCAGCAGCCAAGTCGGCAGGGTCGGGGAAAAACTGTTTTTT. Translating gives CASSQVGRVGEKLFF.

The chain uses TRBV12-3 or TRBV12-4 and TRBJ1-1; tentatively, D is TRBD1 (6 bases). V shed 4 bases and J shed 2 bases, with 14 bases lying between them. The CDR3 loop spans 15 amino acids. The DNA of the CDR3 is TGTGCCAGCAGTTCCCGGGACAAACATAACACTGAAGCTTTCTTT. It is translated as CASSSRDKHNTEAFF.